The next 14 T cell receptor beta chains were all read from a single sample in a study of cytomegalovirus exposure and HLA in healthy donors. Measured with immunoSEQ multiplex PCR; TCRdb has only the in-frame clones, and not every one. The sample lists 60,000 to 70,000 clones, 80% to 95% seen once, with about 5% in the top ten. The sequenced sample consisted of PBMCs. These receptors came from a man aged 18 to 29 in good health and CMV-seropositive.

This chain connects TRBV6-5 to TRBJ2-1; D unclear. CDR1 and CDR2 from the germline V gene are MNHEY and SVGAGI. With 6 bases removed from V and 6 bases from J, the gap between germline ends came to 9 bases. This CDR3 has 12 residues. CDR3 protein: CASSSKINEQFF. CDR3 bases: TGTGCCAGCAGCTCTAAAATCAATGAGCAGTTCTTC.

The CDR3 DNA reads TGTGCCAGCAGTGAAGACGGGCGGGCCACCTACAATGAGCAGTTCTTC. Translation: CASSEDGRATYNEQFF. The chain carries TRBV6-1 and TRBJ2-1; D is possibly TRBD2 (5 bases). The germline V gene encodes CDR1 MNHNS and CDR2 SASEGT. The CDR3 extends over 16 amino acids. Trimming took 1 base from V and 2 from J, leaving 12 bases between them.

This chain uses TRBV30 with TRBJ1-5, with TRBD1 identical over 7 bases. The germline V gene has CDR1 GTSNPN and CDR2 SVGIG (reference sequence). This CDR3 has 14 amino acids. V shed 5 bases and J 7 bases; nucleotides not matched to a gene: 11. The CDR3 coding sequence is TGTGCCTGGGGACAAACAGGGGTCTACCAGCCCCAGCATTTT. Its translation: CAWGQTGVYQPQHF.

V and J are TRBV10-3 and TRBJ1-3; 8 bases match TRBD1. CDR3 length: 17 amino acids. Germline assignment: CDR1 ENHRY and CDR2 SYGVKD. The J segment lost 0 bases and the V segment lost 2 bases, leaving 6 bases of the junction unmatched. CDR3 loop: CAISETTGGFSGNTIYF. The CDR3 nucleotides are TGTGCCATCAGTGAGACAACAGGGGGGTTCTCTGGAAACACCATATATTTT.

The CDR3 spells CASSFLGTSGIDNEQFF. The CDR3 coding sequence is TGTGCCAGCAGTTTCCTCGGGACTAGCGGGATAGACAATGAGCAGTTCTTC. This chain links TRBV27 with TRBJ2-1; 13 nucleotides match TRBD2. The CDR3 contains 17 residues. Germline loops: CDR1 MNHEY, CDR2 SMNVEV (reference sequence). The V segment lost 3 bases and the J segment 5 bases; nucleotides outside the gene matches: 7.

CDR3 amino acids: CASSLATLSYEQYF. The CDR3 nucleotides are TGTGCCAGCAGCTTAGCGACTTTATCCTACGAGCAGTACTTC. The chain is built from TRBV7-4 and TRBJ2-7; D uncertain. In germline, CDR1 is SGHVT, CDR2 SQSDAQ. V lost 0 bases and J 1 base, leaving 7 bases between the germline ends. The CDR3 runs to 14 residues.

The CDR3 bases are TGTGCCAGCAGTACGTCTGGGCAGGGGACCGGGGAGCTGTTTTTT. It translates to CASSTSGQGTGELFF. The rearrangement links TRBV28 to TRBJ2-2; D possibly corresponds to TRBD1 (6 bases). Looked up from germline, CDR1 is MDHEN and CDR2 is SYDVKM. The CDR3 is made up of 15 amino acids. The V and J ends lost 5 bases and 5 bases respectively, with 15 bases between them.

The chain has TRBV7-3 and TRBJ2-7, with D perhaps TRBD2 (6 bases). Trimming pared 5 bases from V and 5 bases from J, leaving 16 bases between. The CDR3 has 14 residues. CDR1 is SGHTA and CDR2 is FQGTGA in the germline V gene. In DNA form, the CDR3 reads TGTGCCAGCAGCCCACACGGGCGGGATAACGAGCAGTACTTC. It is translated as CASSPHGRDNEQYF.

The CDR3 is CASSSRVAPSTDTQYF. CDR3 nucleotides: TGCGCCAGCAGCTCCCGGGTAGCGCCGAGCACAGATACGCAGTATTTT. The chain couples TRBV4-1 to TRBJ2-3; a weak D match, TRBD2 (5 bases). V dropped 5 bases and J dropped 0 bases, with 15 bases sitting between them. This CDR3 region has 16 residues. Germline V gives CDR1 MGHRA, CDR2 YSYEKL.

The CDR3 sequence is CASSFPGLAEQETQYF. The CDR3 DNA reads as TGTGCCAGCAGTTTTCCGGGACTAGCGGAACAAGAGACCCAGTACTTC. V usage is TRBV9 and J usage is TRBJ2-5; TRBD2 matches 11 bases. The germline gives CDR1 SGDLS, CDR2 YYNGEE. V shed 5 bases, J shed 2 bases, and the junction held 8 bases outside the gene matches. CDR3 length: 16 residues.

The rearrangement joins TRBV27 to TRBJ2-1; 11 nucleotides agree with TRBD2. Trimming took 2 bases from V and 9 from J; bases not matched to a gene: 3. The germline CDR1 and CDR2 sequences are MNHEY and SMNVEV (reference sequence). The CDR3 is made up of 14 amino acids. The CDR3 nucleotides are TGTGCCAGCAGTTTACTTAGCGGGAGGGTTGAGCAGTTCTTC. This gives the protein CASSLLSGRVEQFF.

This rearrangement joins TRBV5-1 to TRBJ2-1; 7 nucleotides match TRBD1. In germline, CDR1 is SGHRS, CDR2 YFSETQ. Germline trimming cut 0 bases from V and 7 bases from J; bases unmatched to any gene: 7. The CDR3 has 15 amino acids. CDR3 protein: CASSLGGTEWNEQFF. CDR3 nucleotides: TGCGCCAGCAGCTTGGGTGGGACAGAGTGGAATGAGCAGTTCTTC. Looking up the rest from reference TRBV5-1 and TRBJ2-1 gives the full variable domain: KAGVTQTPRYLIKTRGQQVTLSCSPISGHRSVSWYQQTPGQGLQFLFEYFSETQRNKGNFPGRFSGRQFSNSRSEMNVSTLELGDSALYLCASSLGGTEWNEQFFGPGTRLTVL.

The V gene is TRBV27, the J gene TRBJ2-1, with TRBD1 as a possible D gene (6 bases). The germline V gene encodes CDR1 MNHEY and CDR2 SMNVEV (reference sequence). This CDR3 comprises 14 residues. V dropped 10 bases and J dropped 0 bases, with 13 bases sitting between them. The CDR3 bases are TGTGCCATCGGACAGCTCGACTCCTACAATGAGCAGTTCTTC. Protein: CAIGQLDSYNEQFF.

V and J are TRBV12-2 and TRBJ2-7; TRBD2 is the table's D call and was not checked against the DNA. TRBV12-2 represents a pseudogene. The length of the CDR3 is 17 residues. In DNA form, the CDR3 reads TGTGCAAGTCGCTCGACCTGGAGGCTAGCGGGACCCTACGAGCAGTACTTC. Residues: CASRSTWRLAGPYEQYF.